The following is a T cell receptor (beta chain) sequence with its context. Its antigen is unidentified. The data were taken from a study of cytomegalovirus exposure and HLA in healthy donors. The V and J ends lost 6 bases and 0 bases respectively, with 14 bases between them. The CDR3 is 15 amino acids. The germline V gene encodes CDR1 KGHSH and CDR2 LQKENI. Study results and limitations: Follow-up analysis seemed to connect common viral pathogens with several of the most significant clusters identified. Evidence from a later analysis indicated that most CMV-associated TCR beta chains looked HLA-restricted.

The PCR made use of 60 Vbeta and 13 Jbeta primers. The data were produced by immunoSEQ multiplex PCR, yet TCRdb's version contains in-frame clones alone and is incomplete. Of approximately 140,000 clones listed, 79% are singletons. Sequenced material: PBMCs. The chain joins TRBV18 to TRBJ1-2; a possible D gene is TRBD1 (6 bases). This receptor was obtained from a human donor in good health. This CDR3 reads CASSLRTEANYGYTF. The CDR3 nucleotides read TGTGCCAGCTCCCTTAGGACAGAGGCTAACTATGGCTACACCTTC.